One and the same sample provided the 10 T cell receptor beta chains below, sequenced in a study of blood T cell repertoires in COVID-19. Assay used: immunoSEQ multiplex PCR; TCRdb lists only in-frame clones, some missing. The table has 100,000 to 120,000 clones, just over 75% seen once. The sample was peripheral blood. The receptors come from a woman over 75 with acute or convalescent COVID-19.

The gene calls are TRBV3-1 (or the pseudogene TRBV3-2) and TRBJ2-5, with no clear D. The ends were cut back, 4 bases at V and 5 bases at J, with 8 bases in the middle. The germline CDR1 and CDR2 sequences are LGHDT and YNNKEL (reference sequence). The CDR3 has 12 amino acids. CDR3 in DNA: TGTGCCAGCAGCCCCGTCGAGGAGACCCAGTACTTC. This codes for CASSPVEETQYF.

The chain recombines TRBV6-5 with TRBJ1-5, with 7 bases that match TRBD1. This CDR3 is 15 amino acids long. Germline-derived CDR1 and CDR2 are MNHEY and SVGAGI. Trimming cost V 4 bases and J 0 bases; bases outside gene matches: 3. CDR3 sequence: CASSWTGDSNQPQHF. CDR3 in DNA: TGTGCCAGCAGTTGGACAGGAGATAGCAATCAGCCCCAGCATTTT.

This chain uses TRBV6-5 with TRBJ1-1; D perhaps matches TRBD1 (5 bases). Trimming took off 2 bases at V and 4 bases at J, with 8 bases between the two ends. CDR1 and CDR2 (germline): MNHEY, SVGAGI. The CDR3 sequence is 13 residues long. Here the CDR3 reads CASSYLGATEAFF. Here the CDR3 DNA reads TGTGCCAGCAGTTACCTTGGGGCCACTGAAGCTTTCTTT.

The CDR3 sequence: CASSRNRDRGRPQHF. For the CDR3, the DNA is TGTGCCAGCAGCCGAAACCGGGACAGGGGGCGGCCCCAGCATTTT. The chain carries TRBV6-5 and TRBJ1-5; 12 nucleotides line up with TRBD1. The V gene end was trimmed by 6 bases and the J gene end by 9 bases; junction bases not matched to a gene: 9. The germline gives CDR1 MNHEY, CDR2 SVGAGI. CDR3 length: 15 amino acids.

This sequence joins TRBV3-1 (or the pseudogene TRBV3-2) and TRBJ2-3, with 7 positions matching TRBD1. The CDR3 runs to 13 residues. Looked up from germline, CDR1 is LGHDT and CDR2 is YNNKEL (reference sequence). V trimming: 5 bases; J trimming: 6 bases; junction bases outside the gene matches: 5. Written as DNA, the CDR3 is TGTGCCAGCAGCGAGAGGGGGCGGGATACGCAGTATTTT. This codes for CASSERGRDTQYF.

This clone was seen once. V usage is TRBV11-3 and J usage is TRBJ2-2, with no clear D. Trimming shortened V by 5 bases and J by 6 bases, and 7 bases separated the two germline ends. The CDR3 spans 12 residues. The germline V gene has CDR1 SGHNT and CDR2 YENEEA. The CDR3 protein is CASSLSAGELFF. The DNA of the CDR3 is TGTGCCAGCAGCCTCTCGGCCGGGGAGCTGTTTTTT.

There are a few counts of this clone. The DNA for the CDR3 is TGTGCCATCAGGGCGGACAGCTCCTACGAGCAGTACTTC. It codes for CAIRADSSYEQYF. This chain links TRBV10-3 with TRBJ2-7; tentatively, D is TRBD1 (6 bases). The V end lost 6 bases, the J end lost 0 bases, and 9 bases lay between the germline ends. The germline V gene encodes CDR1 ENHRY and CDR2 SYGVKD. The CDR3 consists of 13 residues.

J is TRBJ1-5 and V is TRBV4-2, with D maybe TRBD1 (6 bases). The germline V and J ends were trimmed by 0 bases and 7 bases, with 13 bases remaining between them. The CDR3 sequence is 15 residues long. The germline gives CDR1 LGHNA, CDR2 YNFKEQ. CDR3 amino acids: CASSQDWGPEQPQHF. The CDR3 DNA is TGTGCCAGCAGCCAAGATTGGGGGCCGGAGCAGCCCCAGCATTTT.

V gene TRBV5-1 combines with J gene TRBJ2-5; 8 bases fit TRBD1. This CDR3 comprises 15 residues. Germline CDR1 SGHRS, CDR2 YFSETQ. V trimming: 2 bases; J trimming: 0 bases; junction bases outside the gene matches: 3. CDR3 nucleotides: TGCGCCAGCAGCTTAGGACAGGGAAACCAAGAGACCCAGTACTTC. Protein product: CASSLGQGNQETQYF.

This chain connects TRBV19 to TRBJ2-1; TRBD1 might be the D (6 bases). CDR1 is LNHDA and CDR2 is SQIVND in the germline V gene (reference sequence). The CDR3 has 16 residues. V was trimmed by 0 bases and J by 5 bases, leaving 14 bases between them. The CDR3 nucleotides are TGTGCCAGTAGTATAGATGGGGGCCTTCGGGACAATGAGCAGTTCTTC. The encoded protein is CASSIDGGLRDNEQFF.